This T cell receptor (beta chain) was documented in a study of blood T cell repertoires in COVID-19. Some clones are missing from TCRdb's copy, which holds only in-frame ones; the method was immunoSEQ multiplex PCR. The sample records some 300,000 clones, around 87% being singletons. This CDR3 has 14 residues. Per germline, CDR1 MNHNY and CDR2 SVGAGI (reference sequence). J lost 8 bases, V lost 5 bases, and 7 bases had no gene match. The receptor was derived from a woman between 40 and 50 years old with COVID-19, enrolled during active disease. Sequencing was carried out using peripheral blood. This chain links TRBV6-6 with TRBJ1-4, with 8 bases fitting TRBD1. CDR3 amino acids: CASSLRGQVEKLFF. The CDR3 coding sequence is TGTGCCAGCAGTCTCAGGGGGCAGGTAGAAAAACTGTTTTTT.